Shown below are 27 T cell receptor beta chains from a single sample sequenced in a study of T cell clonality in common variable immunodeficiency. Here immunoSEQ multiplex PCR was the method, and the copy in TCRdb shows in-frame clones only, minus some. The sample presents 20,000 to 25,000 clones, none singletons. General study results and limits: Fewer deletions and N-nucleotide insertions were reportedly seen in common variable immunodeficiency TCR beta sequences.

Their cognate antigens are unknown. The specimen was peripheral blood mononuclear cells. All receptors come from a human donor with common variable immunodeficiency.

In its sample, this clone ranks as medium-sized. The missing CDR3 end, 3 residues past where the read stops, is filled in from the germline J gene. The rearrangement uses TRBV6-1 and TRBJ2-1, with 10 positions matching TRBD2. This CDR3 has 15 residues. In germline, CDR1 is MNHNS, CDR2 SASEGT. V gave up 4 bases and J gave up 5 bases; unmatched junction bases: 5. The covered CDR3 bases are TGTGCCAGCAGTGCTCTAGCGGGGGCCCACAATGAG. Its translation is CASSALAGAHNE. The whole CDR3 region reads CASSALAGAHNEQFF.

In this sample, this clone turned up many times. From the germline J gene comes the end of the CDR3, since the read stops 3 residues before it. The genes are TRBV6-2 or TRBV6-3 and TRBJ1-3, with 7 bases aligning to TRBD1. CDR3 length: 15 amino acids. The V segment lost 6 bases and the J segment 2 bases; nucleotides outside the gene matches: 7. Per germline, CDR1 MNHEY and CDR2 SVGEGT. The chain's CDR3 is CASRTGMAAGNTIYF. CDR3 DNA, as far as it was read: TGTGCCAGCAGGACAGGGATGGCGGCTGGAAACACC.

There are many counts of this clone. The read stops 3 residues short of the end of the CDR3; the missing end is completed from the germline J gene. V and J are TRBV4-1 and TRBJ2-1; no definite D call. CDR3 size: 13 residues. The germline V and J ends were trimmed by 2 bases and 5 bases, with 7 bases remaining between them. The germline V gene has CDR1 MGHRA and CDR2 YSYEKL. CDR3 sequence: CASSQFYDNEQFF. The part of the CDR3 DNA that was read is TGCGCCAGCAGCCAATTCTACGACAATGAG.

This clone was seen ten or more times. Sequencing ends 3 residues short of the CDR3 end; the germline J gene provides the rest. This chain joins TRBV5-6 and TRBJ2-3; 9 bases map to TRBD1. This CDR3 is 15 amino acids long. The V and J ends lost 2 bases and 4 bases, in that order; junction bases with no gene match: 5. The V gene's germline CDR1 is SGHDT and CDR2 YYEEEE. Incomplete CDR3 DNA: TGTGCCAGCAGCTTATGGACAGGGGAGGCAGATACG. This gives the protein CASSLWTGEADT. The whole CDR3 protein is CASSLWTGEADTQYF.

This clone has at least ten counts. The read halts 3 residues ahead of the CDR3 end, with the missing end drawn from the germline J gene. The sample has other DNA sequences that encode this CDR3 too. V usage is TRBV9 and J usage is TRBJ2-1, with a weak D call TRBD1 (6 bases). Trimming shortened V by 4 bases and J by 7 bases, and 21 bases separated the two germline ends. The CDR3 sequence is 16 residues long. Germline CDR1 is SGDLS and CDR2 is YYNGEE. CDR3 sequence reads: CASSPTGTTIGNEQFF. Partial CDR3 DNA: TGTGCCAGCAGCCCTACCGGGACAACCATCGGTAATGAG.

This clone occurred a few times. The read gets to within 3 residues of the CDR3 end, and the germline J gene fills in the rest. The chain uses TRBV20-1 and TRBJ1-6; 7 nucleotides line up with TRBD1. Germline V CDR1 and CDR2: DFQATT, SNEGSKA (reference sequence). This CDR3 is 16 amino acids long. Losses at the gene ends were 5 bases for V and 3 bases for J; bases not matched to a gene: 10. CDR3 in amino acids: CSAQPPGTVYNSPLHF. Partial CDR3 DNA: TGCAGTGCTCAGCCGCCCGGGACAGTCTATAATTCACCC.

This clone was recorded many times. The read is 3 residues too short to cover the CDR3 end, so that end is filled in from the germline J gene. The rearrangement uses TRBV14 and TRBJ2-7; TRBD2 matches 9 bases. The CDR3 is 14 amino acids. Germline assignment: CDR1 SGHDN and CDR2 FVKESK. The V segment lost 4 bases and the J segment 0 bases; nucleotides outside the gene matches: 1. The covered CDR3 bases are TGTGCCAGCAGCCCGGGACTAGCCTCCTACGAG. It encodes CASSPGLASYE. The complete CDR3 protein is CASSPGLASYEQYF.

This clone was picked up many times. The read terminates 3 residues ahead of where the CDR3 ends, so the germline J gene completes it. J is TRBJ2-5 and V is TRBV11-2, with 10 positions matching TRBD2. This CDR3 region has 13 residues. The germline CDR1 and CDR2 sequences are SGHAT and FQNNGV. J was trimmed by 3 bases and V by 8 bases; bases with no gene match: 3. The CDR3: CASGLAGEETQYF. CDR3 bases read: TGTGCCAGCGGCCTAGCGGGGGAAGAGACC.

This clone was seen ten or more times. The read terminates 3 residues ahead of where the CDR3 ends, so the germline J gene completes it. The V and J genes are TRBV2 and TRBJ2-5; a possible D gene is TRBD1 (6 bases). V was trimmed by 3 bases and J by 5 bases, leaving 13 bases between them. This CDR3 comprises 14 residues. The germline CDR1 and CDR2 sequences are SNHLY and FYNNEI. This CDR3 is CASSEGASGETQYF. The CDR3 DNA, read in part, is TGTGCCAGCAGTGAGGGGGCCTCGGGGGAGACC.

Note on this clone: This specimen includes other DNA sequences encoding the same CDR3. Partial CDR3 DNA: TGTGCCAGAAGCTTGGTCTGCAGGGGCGGGCAGCCC. Amino acids: CARSLVCRGGQP. The whole CDR3 is CARSLVCRGGQPQHF. The chain recombines TRBV5-3 with TRBJ1-5, with a possible D match to TRBD1 (6 bases). The read finishes 3 residues shy of the CDR3 end, and the germline J gene is used to complete it. Being an ORF, TRBV5-3 has a function that is uncertain. Trimming took 0 bases from V and 7 from J, leaving 14 bases between them. This CDR3 spans 15 amino acids.

On this clone itself: The CDR3 extends 3 residues past the end of the read, so its final part is completed from the germline J gene. V usage is TRBV30 and J usage is TRBJ1-5, with a weak D call TRBD1 (5 bases). The CDR3 consists of 17 residues. Trimming took off 2 bases at V and 4 bases at J, with 21 bases between the two ends. Germline-derived CDR1 and CDR2 are GTSNPN and SVGIG (reference sequence). The CDR3 sequence: CAWSLNHQGRGNQPQHF. The sequenced part of the CDR3 DNA is TGTGCCTGGAGTCTTAACCACCAGGGAAGAGGAAATCAGCCC.

This clone appeared many times. The CDR3 is cut off 3 residues early in the read; its end comes from the germline J gene. The rearrangement uses TRBV5-1 and TRBJ2-6; D is unresolved. CDR3 length: 15 amino acids. CDR1 and CDR2 from the germline V gene are SGHRS and YFSETQ. V shed 3 bases and J shed 4 bases, with 11 bases lying between them. CDR3 region: CASSSPVGGANVLTF. The covered CDR3 bases are TGCGCCAGCAGCTCCCCGGTGGGCGGGGCCAACGTC.

This clone has ten or more counts. With the read ending 3 residues before the CDR3 end, the germline J gene is used to fill in that end. The chain combines TRBV20-1 with TRBJ1-2, with D perhaps matching TRBD1 (5 bases). The CDR3 extends over 17 amino acids. The V gene lost 0 bases and the J gene lost 0 bases, with 17 bases spanning the gap. Germline V lookup: CDR1 DFQATT, CDR2 SNEGSKA (reference sequence). Incomplete CDR3 DNA: TGCAGTGCTAGAGAAAGGGGCTCAGGCCATACTAACTATGGC. Translating it yields CSARERGSGHTNYG. The complete CDR3 sequence is CSARERGSGHTNYGYTF.

Many counts were recorded for this clone. From the germline J gene comes the end of the CDR3, since the read stops 3 residues before it. The J gene is TRBJ2-5, the V gene TRBV20-1; D perhaps matches TRBD1 (5 bases). Trimming cost V 0 bases and J 4 bases, with 15 bases left between them. The CDR3 is 15 residues long. Germline values: CDR1 DFQATT, CDR2 SNEGSKA (reference sequence). The part of the CDR3 DNA that was read is TGCAGTGCTAGAGATTTGGTTCAGGGAACAGAGACC. Its translation: CSARDLVQGTET. The whole CDR3 reads CSARDLVQGTETQYF.

Ten or more counts support this clone. The read halts 3 residues ahead of the CDR3 end, with the missing end drawn from the germline J gene. This sequence joins TRBV12-3 or TRBV12-4 and TRBJ2-5; D might be TRBD2 (6 bases). The V and J ends lost 5 bases and 5 bases respectively, with 12 bases between them. The CDR3 covers 13 residues. The part of the CDR3 DNA that was read is TGTGCCAGCAGTCAACTAGCTGGGGAGACC. As protein: CASSQLAGET. The whole CDR3 region reads CASSQLAGETQYF.

This clone was counted between two and nine times. The read terminates 3 residues before the CDR3 end, so the remaining end is supplied by the germline J gene. The rearrangement uses TRBV5-1 and TRBJ1-1, with 11 positions matching TRBD1. The CDR3 has 14 amino acids. Looked up from germline, CDR1 is SGHRS and CDR2 is YFSETQ. The CDR3 region is CASSLGRTGGKAFF. The sequenced part of the CDR3 DNA is TGCGCCAGCAGCTTGGGACGGACAGGGGGCAAA.

This clone was observed at least ten times. The read gets to within 3 residues of the CDR3 end, and the germline J gene fills in the rest. The chain couples TRBV5-4 to TRBJ2-5; the match to TRBD2 covers 9 bases. V lost 2 bases and J lost 2; bases outside the gene matches: 7. Germline V gene sequence: CDR1 SGHNT, CDR2 YYREEE (reference sequence). The CDR3 is 16 amino acids. The CDR3 DNA, read in part, is TGTGCCAGCAGCTTTCTAGCGGGGTTAGATCAAGAGACC. This gives the protein CASSFLAGLDQET. The whole CDR3 reads CASSFLAGLDQETQYF. Together with reference TRBV5-4 and TRBJ2-5, the CDR3 gives the full variable domain: ETGVTQSPTHLIKTRGQQVTLRCSSQSGHNTVSWYQQALGQGPQFIFQYYREEENGRGNFPPRFSGLQFPNYSSELNVNALELDDSALYLCASSFLAGLDQETQYFGPGTRLLVL.

This clone was detected ten times or more. The CDR3 end is not reached by the read, which stops 3 residues before it; the germline J gene fills it in. The chain uses TRBV19 and TRBJ1-6, with 10 bases matching TRBD1. The CDR3 sequence is 13 residues long. CDR1 is LNHDA, CDR2 SQIVND, per germline (reference sequence). V lost 6 bases to trimming and J lost 9 bases; unmatched junction nucleotides: 2. The part of the CDR3 DNA that was read is TGTGCCAGTAGGGGGGACAGGGGTTCACCC. This codes for CASRGDRGSP. The complete CDR3 sequence is CASRGDRGSPLHF.

This clone was detected ten times or more. The read stops 3 residues short of the end of the CDR3; the missing end is completed from the germline J gene. The chain recombines TRBV7-6 with TRBJ2-7; D tentatively reads TRBD1 or TRBD2 (5 bases each). Germline loops: CDR1 SGHVS, CDR2 FNYEAQ. CDR3 length equals 14 residues. Trimming stripped 1 base from V and 3 bases from J, with 10 bases between. The sequenced part of the CDR3 DNA is TGTGCCAGCAGCTTAGGAGGGGTCCGCTACGAG. Its translation is CASSLGGVRYE. The whole CDR3 protein reads CASSLGGVRYEQYF.

The table lists this clone with many counts. The read terminates 3 residues ahead of where the CDR3 ends, so the germline J gene completes it. The chain employs TRBV5-4 and TRBJ2-7; D may be TRBD1 (6 bases). The CDR3 is made up of 14 amino acids. The V end was cut by 4 bases, the J end by 0 bases, with 11 bases between. Looked up from germline, CDR1 is SGHNT and CDR2 is YYREEE (reference sequence). CDR3 bases read: TGTGCCAGCAGCGTGGACAGAAGCTCCTACGAG. Translated, it gives CASSVDRSSYE. From start to end, the CDR3 is CASSVDRSSYEQYF.

There are many counts of this clone. The CDR3 sequence is CASSLDRAGGTQYF. The sequenced part of the CDR3 DNA is TGTGCCAGCAGCTTAGATCGGGCGGGAGGGACC. V and J are TRBV7-2 and TRBJ2-5, with 8 bases identical to TRBD2. Read coverage stops 3 residues before the CDR3 terminus; the germline J gene supplies the remainder. The trim removed 1 base at V and 7 bases at J, leaving 5 bases unmatched. Looked up from germline, CDR1 is SGHTA and CDR2 is FQGNSA. This CDR3 has 14 residues.

In its sample, this clone was seen many times. The sequence runs out 3 residues before the end of the CDR3; the remainder is reconstructed from the germline J gene. The chain couples TRBV7-2 to TRBJ2-6; D is uncertain. V was clipped by 2 bases and J by 0 bases, with 5 bases between them. The germline CDR1 and CDR2 sequences are SGHTA and FQGNSA. The CDR3 has 15 residues. The CDR3 here is CASSLSDSGANVLTF. The covered CDR3 bases are TGTGCCAGCAGCTTAAGCGACTCTGGGGCCAACGTC. Together with reference TRBV7-2 and TRBJ2-6, the CDR3 gives the full variable domain: GAGVSQSPSNKVTEKGKDVELRCDPISGHTALYWYRQSLGQGLEFLIYFQGNSAPDKSGLPSDRFSAERTGGSVSTLTIQRTQQEDSAVYLCASSLSDSGANVLTFGAGSRLTVL.

To note about this clone: The read is 3 residues too short to cover the CDR3 end, so that end is filled in from the germline J gene. Other DNA sequences in the same sample also yield this CDR3. The chain couples TRBV20-1 to TRBJ2-5, with TRBD2 identical over 10 bases. The CDR3 extends over 13 amino acids. CDR1 DFQATT and CDR2 SNEGSKA come from the germline V gene (reference sequence). After removal of 5 bases from V and 5 bases from J, the junction contained 5 bases not matched to a gene. CDR3 residues: CSAVAGGKETQYF. Partial CDR3 DNA: TGCAGTGCTGTAGCGGGAGGAAAGGAGACC.

This clone was found many times. Read coverage stops 3 residues before the CDR3 terminus; the germline J gene supplies the remainder. V is TRBV18 and J is TRBJ2-1; TRBD1 matches at 9 bases. This CDR3 spans 16 amino acids. V dropped 3 bases and J dropped 6; count of bases not matched to a gene: 9. Germline CDR1 and CDR2: KGHSH and LQKENI. The DNA read from the CDR3 is TGTGCCAGCTCACCCTTACACGGGACAGGGTCCAATGAG. This encodes CASSPLHGTGSNE. The CDR3 in full is CASSPLHGTGSNEQFF. The whole variable domain, filled in from reference TRBV18 and TRBJ2-1, reads NAGVMQNPRHLVRRRGQEARLRCSPMKGHSHVYWYRQLPEEGLKFMVYLQKENIIDESGMPKERFSAEFPKEGPSILRIQQVVRGDSAAYFCASSPLHGTGSNEQFFGPGTRLTVL.

This clone was observed many times. The read ends 3 residues early relative to the CDR3; the germline J gene fills the gap. The chain is built from TRBV4-2 and TRBJ1-1, with 12 bases identical to TRBD1. This CDR3 has 18 residues. The junction had 11 bases not matched to a gene; V was cut back by 3 bases and J by 3 bases. Germline V gene sequence: CDR1 LGHNA, CDR2 YNFKEQ. CDR3 bases read: TGTGCCAGCAGCCAGGACCTAACCGGGACAGGGGGCCACACTGAA. This encodes CASSQDLTGTGGHTE. In full, the CDR3 reads CASSQDLTGTGGHTEAFF.

The CDR3 DNA, read in part, is TGCGCCAGCAGCTTGGCCGTGTCAGGGCGCCATGGGAGC. It yields the protein CASSLAVSGRHGS. The whole CDR3 sequence is CASSLAVSGRHGSYTF. The chain employs TRBV5-1 and TRBJ1-2; TRBD1 might be the D (5 bases). The read is 3 residues too short to cover the CDR3 end, so that end is filled in from the germline J gene. Germline values: CDR1 SGHRS, CDR2 YFSETQ. The CDR3 is 16 residues long.

This clone came up many times. The read ends 3 residues early relative to the CDR3; the germline J gene fills the gap. The chain is built from TRBV4-1 and TRBJ2-3, with TRBD1 matching over 8 bases. The J segment lost 1 base and the V segment lost 6 bases, leaving 9 bases of the junction unmatched. The germline CDR1 and CDR2 sequences are MGHRA and YSYEKL. CDR3 size: 16 residues. The CDR3: CASSLSSTGGTDTQYF. CDR3 bases read: TGCGCCAGCAGTCTATCATCGACAGGGGGCACAGATACG.